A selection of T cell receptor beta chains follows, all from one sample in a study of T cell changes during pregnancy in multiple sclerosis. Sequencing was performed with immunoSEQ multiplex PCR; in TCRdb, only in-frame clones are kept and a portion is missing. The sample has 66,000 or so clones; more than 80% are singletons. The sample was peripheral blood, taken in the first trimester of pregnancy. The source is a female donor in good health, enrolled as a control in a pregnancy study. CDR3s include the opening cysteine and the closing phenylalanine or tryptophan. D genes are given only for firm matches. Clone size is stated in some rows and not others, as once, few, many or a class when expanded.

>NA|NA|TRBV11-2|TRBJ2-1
TGTGCCAGCAGCAAAGGGGGGGGCCAACTCAATGAGCAGTTCTTC
CASSKGGGQLNEQFF
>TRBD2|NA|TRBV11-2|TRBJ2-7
TGTGCCAGCAGCTTAGGCGGGGGGCCTTCCTACGAGCAGTACTTC
CASSLGGGPSYEQYF
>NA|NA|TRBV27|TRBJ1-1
TGTGCCAGCAGCCCCCGGGGGGCCACTGAAGCTTTCTTT
CASSPRGATEAFF
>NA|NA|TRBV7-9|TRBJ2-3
TGTGCCAGCAGCCATCCCCAGGGAGATACGCAGTATTTT
CASSHPQGDTQYF
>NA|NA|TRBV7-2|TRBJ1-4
TGTGCCAGCAGCGACCACCCGGGGGAAAAACTGTTTTTT
CASSDHPGEKLFF
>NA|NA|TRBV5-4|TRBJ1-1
TGTGCCAGCCGGTACGGGGTCTCCAATACTGAAGCTTTCTTT
CASRYGVSNTEAFF
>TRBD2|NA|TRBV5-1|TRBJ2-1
TGCGCCAGCAGCTTGGCACTAGCGGAAAACAATGAGCAGTTCTTC
CASSLALAENNEQFF
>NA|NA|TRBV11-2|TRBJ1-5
TGTGCCAGCAGCTTAGATCTTGGCAATCAGCCCCAGCATTTT
CASSLDLGNQPQHF
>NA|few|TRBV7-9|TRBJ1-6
TGTGCCAGCAGTTCGGACAACGACAATTCACCCCTCCACTTT
CASSSDNDNSPLHF
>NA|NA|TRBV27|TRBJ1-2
TGTGCCAGCAGTTTAAGCACTAACTATGGCTACACCTTC
CASSLSTNYGYTF
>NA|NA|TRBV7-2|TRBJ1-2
TGTGCCAGCAGCTTAGATCGCGGTCCGAGCTTC
CASSLDRGPSF
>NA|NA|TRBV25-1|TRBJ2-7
TGTGCCAGCAGTGAATATCCGTCCTCTTCGGACGAGCAGTACTTC
CASSEYPSSSDEQYF
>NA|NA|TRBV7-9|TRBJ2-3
TGTGCCAGCAGCCCCACTAGCACAGATACGCAGTATTTT
CASSPTSTDTQYF
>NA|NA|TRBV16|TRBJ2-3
TGTGCCAGCAGCCAAGAGCTAGATACGCAGTATTTT
CASSQELDTQYF
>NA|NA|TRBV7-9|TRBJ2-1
TGTGCCAGCAGCTTAGTGGTGGGGGCCACCCAGTGGGAGCAGTTCTTC
CASSLVVGATQWEQFF
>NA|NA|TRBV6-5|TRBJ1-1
TGTGCCAGCAGCTCCAGGGGTCGGGGCACTGAAGCTTTCTTT
CASSSRGRGTEAFF
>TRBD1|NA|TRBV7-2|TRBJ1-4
TGTGCCAGCAGCCCAACGGGACAGGGAGTTGAACTGTTTTTT
CASSPTGQGVELFF
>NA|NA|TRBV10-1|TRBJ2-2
TGCGCCAGCAGTGAGGGGCCAGGGGACGCCACCGGGGAGCTGTTTTTT
CASSEGPGDATGELFF
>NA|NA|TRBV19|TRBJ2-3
TGTGCCAGTAGTATTACTGGGGCGGGGGATACGCAGTATTTT
CASSITGAGDTQYF
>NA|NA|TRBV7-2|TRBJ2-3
TGTGCCAGCGGGACCGGGACACTCCTTTCGAGCAATACGCAGTATTTT
CASGTGTLLSSNTQYF
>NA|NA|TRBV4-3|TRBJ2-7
TGCGCCAGCAGCCTCACGGGGAACTCCTACGAGCAGTACTTC
CASSLTGNSYEQYF
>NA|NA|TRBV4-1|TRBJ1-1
TGCGCCAGCAGCCAAGGTAGGACAGAATGGGCTTTCTTT
CASSQGRTEWAFF
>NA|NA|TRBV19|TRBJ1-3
TGTGCCAGTAGTTTATCGTACTCTGGAAACACCATATATTTT
CASSLSYSGNTIYF
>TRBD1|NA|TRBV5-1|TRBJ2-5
TGCGCCAGCAGCCCCGGACAGGGGTTGCGAGAGACCCAGTACTTC
CASSPGQGLRETQYF
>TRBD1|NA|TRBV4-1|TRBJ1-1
TGCGCCAGCAGCCGCCTACTTCAGGGGGAAGACACTGAAGCTTTCTTT
CASSRLLQGEDTEAFF
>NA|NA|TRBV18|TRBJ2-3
TGTGCCAGCTCACCAGCTTATCTAGACGGCACAGATACGCAGTATTTT
CASSPAYLDGTDTQYF
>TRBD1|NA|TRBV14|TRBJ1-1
TGTGCCAGCAGCCATTCGGGACAGGGGGTCTATGGCACTGAAGCTTTCTTT
CASSHSGQGVYGTEAFF
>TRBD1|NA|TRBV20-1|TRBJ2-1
TGCAGTGGCCTTGGGGGACAGTTGATCTTC
CSGLGGQLIF
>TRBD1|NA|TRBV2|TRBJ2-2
TGTGCCAGCATTCAGGGACAGGGGAACACCGGGGAGCTGTTTTTT
CASIQGQGNTGELFF
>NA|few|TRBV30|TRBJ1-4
TGTGCCTGGTTCACAACTAATGAAAAACTGTTTTTT
CAWFTTNEKLFF
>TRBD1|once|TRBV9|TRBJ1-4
TGTGCCAGCAGCGCCTCCGGGACAGGCAATGAAAAACTGTTTTTT
CASSASGTGNEKLFF
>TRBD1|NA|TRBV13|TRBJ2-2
TGTGCCAGCAGGTCCTCCGGGACAGGGGCGGACACCGGGGAGCTGTTTTTT
CASRSSGTGADTGELFF
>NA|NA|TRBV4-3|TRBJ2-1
TGCGCCAGCAGCCAAGACAGGGCGACCAACAATGAGCAGTTCTTC
CASSQDRATNNEQFF
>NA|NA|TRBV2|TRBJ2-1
TGTGCCAGCAGTCTCCCGAGCTCCTACAATGAGCAGTTCTTC
CASSLPSSYNEQFF
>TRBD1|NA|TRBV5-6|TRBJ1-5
TGTGCCAGCAGCCACAGGGGTAGCAATCAGCCCCAGCATTTT
CASSHRGSNQPQHF
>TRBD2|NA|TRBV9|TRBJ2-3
TGTGCCAGCAGCTCGGGACTAGCGGGGGCCGTCACAGATACGCAGTATTTT
CASSSGLAGAVTDTQYF
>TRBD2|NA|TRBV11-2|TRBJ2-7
TGTGCCAGCAGCTTAATGAAAACTAGCGGCTCCTACGAGCAGTACTTC
CASSLMKTSGSYEQYF
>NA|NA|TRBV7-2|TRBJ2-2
TGTGCCAGCAGCTTAGGACTAACCACCGGGGAGCTGTTTTTT
CASSLGLTTGELFF
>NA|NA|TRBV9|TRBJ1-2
TGTGCCAGCAGCGGAGAGGGTCCTGCAGGGGCCTATGGCTACACCTTC
CASSGEGPAGAYGYTF
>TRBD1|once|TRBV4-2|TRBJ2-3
TGTGCCAGCAGCCATAGGACAGGAGCTGAGGCCAGCACAGATACGCAGTATTTT
CASSHRTGAEASTDTQYF